The entry below gives a single T cell receptor beta chain sequence along with its context. Its antigen is not known. Produced via immunoSEQ multiplex PCR; TCRdb's table is partial and in-frame only. There are some 37,000 clones in the sample; approximately 80% occur only once, and around 10% lies in the top ten. The sample originates from a study of OX40 agonist ivuxolimab in advanced cancers. Study details: Prior checkpoint blockade (anti-PD-1, anti-PD-L1 or anti-CTLA-4) was permitted; around 37% had it.

Study observations and caveats: Clonal expansion was among the lowest in partial responders at 0.1-3.0 mg/kg, especially CD8+.

The sequence derives from an adult with an advanced solid tumor such as melanoma, head and neck, liver or kidney cancer. The sample was CD4+ or CD8+ T cells sorted from blood, taken in a trial of the OX40 agonist ivuxolimab.

Here the CDR3 reads CASSLDSRGKETQYF. CDR3 bases: TGTGCCAGCAGCTTAGATAGCAGGGGAAAGGAGACCCAGTACTTC. The chain joins TRBV11-3 to TRBJ2-5; D perhaps matches TRBD1 (6 bases). The CDR3 is 15 amino acids. CDR1 and CDR2 from the germline V gene are SGHNT and YENEEA. V lost 0 bases, J lost 5 bases, and 13 bases lay in between.